This entry is about one TCR beta chain. Seattle enrolled patients during active infection and tracked them longitudinally. The data were obtained in a study of blood T cell repertoires in COVID-19. At the level of the study: Sites in the United States, Italy and Spain provided acute and convalescent COVID-19 samples. Sources were T cells, B-cell-depleted T cells, or PBMCs; the material itself was cDNA or gDNA.

As originally analysed: Amplification of reference gene primers provided the estimated nucleated cell counts. TCRdb's table, derived via immunoSEQ multiplex PCR, lists solely in-frame clones and lacks some. For V, J and clone size, that table is used; D and trimming come from the DNA. The repertoire holds over 85,000 clones, with roughly 92% as singletons. Material for sequencing was peripheral blood. The source is a woman in her 50s with COVID-19, enrolled during active disease.

The chain's CDR3 is CASSEMGTGLYEQYF. DNA of the CDR3: TGTGCCAGCAGTGAAATGGGGACAGGGCTTTACGAGCAGTACTTC. The chain links TRBV6-1 to TRBJ2-7; 9 nucleotides agree with TRBD1. The germline CDR1 and CDR2 sequences are MNHNS and SASEGT. The CDR3 has 15 residues. Trimming removed 2 bases from V and 4 bases from J; junction bases left unmatched: 6.